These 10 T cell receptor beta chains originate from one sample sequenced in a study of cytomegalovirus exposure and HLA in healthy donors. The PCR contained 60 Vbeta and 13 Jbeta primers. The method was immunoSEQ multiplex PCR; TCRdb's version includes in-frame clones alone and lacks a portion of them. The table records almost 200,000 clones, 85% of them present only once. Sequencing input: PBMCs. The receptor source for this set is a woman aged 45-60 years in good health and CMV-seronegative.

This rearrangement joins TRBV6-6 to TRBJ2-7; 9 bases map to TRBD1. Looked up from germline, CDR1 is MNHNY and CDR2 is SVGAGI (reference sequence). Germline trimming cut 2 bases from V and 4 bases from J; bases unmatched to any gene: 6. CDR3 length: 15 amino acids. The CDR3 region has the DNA TGTGCCAGCAGTTACGACACAGGGGGCTCGTACGAGCAGTACTTC. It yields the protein CASSYDTGGSYEQYF.

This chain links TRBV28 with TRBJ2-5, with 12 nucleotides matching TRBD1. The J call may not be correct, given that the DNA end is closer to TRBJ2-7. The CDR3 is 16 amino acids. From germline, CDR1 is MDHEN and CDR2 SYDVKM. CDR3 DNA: TGTGCCAGCAGTTTAGGGGACAGGGGGCGCCGGTACGAGCAGTACTTC. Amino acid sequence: CASSLGDRGRRYEQYF.

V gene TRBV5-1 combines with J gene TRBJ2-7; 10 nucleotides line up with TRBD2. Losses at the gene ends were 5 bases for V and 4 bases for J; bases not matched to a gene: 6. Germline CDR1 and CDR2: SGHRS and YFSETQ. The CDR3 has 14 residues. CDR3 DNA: TGCGCCAGCAGGGAGGCTAGCGGGAGTTACGAGCAGTACTTC. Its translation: CASREASGSYEQYF.

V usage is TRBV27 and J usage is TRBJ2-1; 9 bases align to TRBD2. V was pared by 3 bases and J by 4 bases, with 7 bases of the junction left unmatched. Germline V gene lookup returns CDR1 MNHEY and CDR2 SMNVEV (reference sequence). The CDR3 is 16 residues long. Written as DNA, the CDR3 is TGTGCCAGCAGTTTCAAACGACTAGCGGTTTACAATGAGCAGTTCTTC. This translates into CASSFKRLAVYNEQFF.

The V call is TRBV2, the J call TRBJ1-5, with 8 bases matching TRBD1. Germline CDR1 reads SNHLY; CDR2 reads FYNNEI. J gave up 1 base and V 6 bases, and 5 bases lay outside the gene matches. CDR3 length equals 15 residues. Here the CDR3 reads CASSRQGASNQPQHF. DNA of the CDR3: TGTGCCAGCAGCAGGCAGGGGGCAAGCAATCAGCCCCAGCATTTT.

CDR3 residues: CASSTQGDTQYF. CDR3 coding DNA: TGCGCCAGCAGTACTCAGGGAGATACGCAGTATTTT. The chain carries TRBV10-2 and TRBJ2-3; TRBD1 might be the D (5 bases). Germline CDR1 WSHSY, CDR2 SAAADI. The V end was cut by 5 bases, the J end by 5 bases, with 8 bases between. The length of the CDR3 is 12 residues.

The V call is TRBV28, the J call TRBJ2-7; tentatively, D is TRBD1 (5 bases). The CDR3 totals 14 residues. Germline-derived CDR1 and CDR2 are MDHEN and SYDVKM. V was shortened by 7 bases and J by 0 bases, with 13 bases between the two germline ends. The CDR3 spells CASTPQGPSYEQYF. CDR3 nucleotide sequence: TGTGCCAGCACCCCCCAGGGCCCCTCCTACGAGCAGTACTTC.

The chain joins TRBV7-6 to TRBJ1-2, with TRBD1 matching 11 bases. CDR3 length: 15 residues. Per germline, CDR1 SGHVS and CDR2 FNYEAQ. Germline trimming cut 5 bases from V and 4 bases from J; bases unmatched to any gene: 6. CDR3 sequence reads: CASSPGTGGTYGYTF. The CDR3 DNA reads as TGTGCCAGCAGCCCTGGGACAGGGGGAACCTATGGCTACACCTTC.

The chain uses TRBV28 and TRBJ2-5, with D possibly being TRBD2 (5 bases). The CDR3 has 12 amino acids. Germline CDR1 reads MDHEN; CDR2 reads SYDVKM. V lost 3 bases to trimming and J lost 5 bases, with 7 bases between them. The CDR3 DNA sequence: TGTGCCAGCAGTTTGAGGAGGGAGACCCAGTACTTC. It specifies CASSLRRETQYF.

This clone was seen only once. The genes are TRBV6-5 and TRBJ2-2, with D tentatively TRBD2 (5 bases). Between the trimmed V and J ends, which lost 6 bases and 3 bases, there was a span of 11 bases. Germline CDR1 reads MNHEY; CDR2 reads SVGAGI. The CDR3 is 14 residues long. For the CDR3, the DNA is TGTGCCAGCAGAACGGGAAGAGACACCGGGGAGCTGTTTTTT. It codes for CASRTGRDTGELFF.